This TCR beta chain came from a study of blood T cell repertoires in COVID-19. At the level of the study: PBMCs, B-cell-depleted T cells, or T cells were the source of the cDNA or gDNA that made up the material.

There are 15 residues in the CDR3. Looked up from germline, CDR1 is KGHSH and CDR2 is LQKENI. V dropped 3 bases and J dropped 5; count of bases not matched to a gene: 6. In the source study's methods: By means of reference gene primer amplification, nucleated cell counts were estimated. Profiled with immunoSEQ multiplex PCR; TCRdb holds only in-frame clones, not every one. The DNA gave D and trimming, while V, J and clone size come from that table. Of under 200,000 clones in the sample, around four fifths were seen once. To note about this clone: The same CDR3 can be traced to other DNA sequences in this sample.

Seattle enrolled patients during active infection and tracked them longitudinally. The V gene is TRBV18, the J gene TRBJ2-3, with 9 bases fitting TRBD1. The receptor's source is a woman older than 75 with COVID-19, enrolled during active disease. Sequenced input: peripheral blood. CDR3 in DNA: TGTGCCAGCTCACCGGGGACAGGGTCTCGAGATACGCAGTATTTT. Its translation is CASSPGTGSRDTQYF.